The source of this TCR beta chain is a study of control samples from healthy donors and cancer patients. Sequencing used immunoSEQ multiplex PCR; TCRdb keeps in-frame clones, though not all of them. The data show 120,000 or so clones, roughly 90% seen once. The CDR3 spans 13 residues. Trimming pared 4 bases from V and 6 bases from J, leaving 12 bases between. Germline V CDR1 and CDR2: LGHDT, YNNKEL (reference sequence). The rearrangement links TRBV3-1 (or the pseudogene TRBV3-2) to TRBJ1-1, with D perhaps TRBD1 (5 bases). The sequenced sample was blood. The clonotype originates from a man between 45 and 60 years old in good health. This CDR3 is CASSPPPGSEAFF. The DNA for the CDR3 is TGTGCCAGCAGCCCCCCCCCAGGGTCTGAAGCTTTCTTT.